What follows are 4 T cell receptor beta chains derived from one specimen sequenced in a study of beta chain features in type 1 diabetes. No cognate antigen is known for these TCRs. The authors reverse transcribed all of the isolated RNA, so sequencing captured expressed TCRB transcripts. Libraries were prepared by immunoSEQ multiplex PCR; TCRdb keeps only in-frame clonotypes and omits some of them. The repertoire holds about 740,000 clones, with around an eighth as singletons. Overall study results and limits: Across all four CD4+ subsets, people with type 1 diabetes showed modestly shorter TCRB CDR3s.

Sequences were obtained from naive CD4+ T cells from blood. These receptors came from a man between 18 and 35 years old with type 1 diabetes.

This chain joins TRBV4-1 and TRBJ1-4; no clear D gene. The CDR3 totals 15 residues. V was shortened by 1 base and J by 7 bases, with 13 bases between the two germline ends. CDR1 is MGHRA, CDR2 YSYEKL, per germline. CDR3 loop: CASSQATDASEKLFF. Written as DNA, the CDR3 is TGCGCCAGCAGCCAAGCTACCGATGCGAGTGAAAAACTGTTTTTT.

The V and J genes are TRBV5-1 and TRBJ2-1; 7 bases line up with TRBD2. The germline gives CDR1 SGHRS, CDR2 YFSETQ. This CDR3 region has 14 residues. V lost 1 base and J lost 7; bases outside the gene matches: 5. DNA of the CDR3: TGCGCCAGCAGCTTGAACGTCGGGAGGAATGAGCAGTTCTTC. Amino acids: CASSLNVGRNEQFF.

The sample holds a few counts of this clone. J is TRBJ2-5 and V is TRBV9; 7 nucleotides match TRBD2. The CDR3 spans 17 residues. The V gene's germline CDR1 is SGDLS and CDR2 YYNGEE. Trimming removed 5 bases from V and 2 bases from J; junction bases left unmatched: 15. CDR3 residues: CASSRGGQVGRQETQYF. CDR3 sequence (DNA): TGTGCCAGCAGTCGCGGGGGTCAGGTAGGACGGCAAGAGACCCAGTACTTC.

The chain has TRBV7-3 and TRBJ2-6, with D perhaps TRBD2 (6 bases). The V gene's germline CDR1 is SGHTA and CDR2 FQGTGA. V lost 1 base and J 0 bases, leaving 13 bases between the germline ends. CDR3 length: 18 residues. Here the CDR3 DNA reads TGTGCCAGCAGCTTAATCGGAGGGCCGTCCTCTGGGGCCAACGTCCTGACTTTC. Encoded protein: CASSLIGGPSSGANVLTF.